Many counts were recorded for the clone carrying this T cell receptor (beta chain). The antigen is unknown. The data belong to a study of Graves' ophthalmopathy and Graves' hyperthyroidism. Overall study: Hyperthyroidism showing no ophthalmopathy within 18 months of follow-up was stable. Study-wide points: Most clonotypes expanded in thyroid above 0.001 frequency were present in blood too.

The CDR3 runs to 15 residues. Germline lookup yields CDR1 SGHTS and CDR2 YDEGEE. Trimming left V 5 bases short and J 1 base short, with 15 bases between. The sequenced template was RNA, covering the TCR beta CDR3 region. In the first round, RT-PCR was carried out with HTBI primers, and a multiplex PCR formed the second round. Via MiXCR, TCRdb re-called the multiplex PCR reads, giving one row per CDR3 protein. In the table there are 1 million to 1.3 million distinct CDR3 sequences, about 35% of which are singletons. The clonotype comes from an adult man with Graves' hyperthyroidism. V usage is TRBV5-8 and J usage is TRBJ2-5, with D tentatively TRBD2 (6 bases). Input material: peripheral blood or thyroid tissue (not recorded which). The CDR3 DNA reads TGTGCCAGCAGAAGCACCGGGACTTCCCAAGAGACCCAGTACTTC. As protein: CASRSTGTSQETQYF.